Shown below are 23 T cell receptor beta chains from a single sample sequenced in a study of blood T cell repertoires in COVID-19. Profiled with immunoSEQ multiplex PCR; TCRdb holds only in-frame clones, not every one. The table has roughly 130,000 clones, approximately 87% seen once. Input material: peripheral blood. These receptors were taken from a woman aged 60-75 years with acute or convalescent COVID-19.

This clone was counted a few times. This chain uses TRBV29-1 with TRBJ1-1; 7 bases match TRBD1. V shed 8 bases, J shed 9 bases, and the junction held 9 bases outside the gene matches. The CDR3 has 11 amino acids. The germline V gene has CDR1 SQVTM and CDR2 ANQGSEA. CDR3 residues: CSSSKGQQAFF. As DNA, the CDR3 is TGCAGCTCCTCCAAGGGACAGCAAGCTTTCTTT.

The chain uses TRBV2 and TRBJ2-5; 10 bases line up with TRBD2. V shed 3 bases and J 5 bases; nucleotides not matched to a gene: 15. The CDR3 is made up of 18 amino acids. Germline CDR1 and CDR2: SNHLY and FYNNEI. CDR3 in DNA: TGTGCCAGCAGTGAGGGTCTAGCGGGAGTACGCGGTAGGGAGACCCAGTACTTC. Its protein is CASSEGLAGVRGRETQYF.

There are a few counts of this clone. The CDR3 sequence: CASSPLSGKLFF. The CDR3 coding sequence is TGTGCCAGCAGCCCCCTGTCGGGGAAACTGTTTTTT. The chain links TRBV7-9 to TRBJ1-4; D unclear. Deletions cut 5 bases from V and 11 bases from J, with 12 bases between. The CDR3 has 12 amino acids. The germline gives CDR1 SEHNR, CDR2 FQNEAQ (reference sequence).

This rearrangement joins TRBV28 to TRBJ2-1, with D perhaps TRBD2 (6 bases). The CDR3 covers 14 residues. The V and J ends lost 6 bases and 6 bases respectively, with 15 bases between them. CDR1 and CDR2 (germline): MDHEN, SYDVKM. CDR3 loop: CASRSGGSSNEQFF. In nucleotides, the CDR3 is TGTGCCAGCAGATCCGGAGGGTCAAGCAATGAGCAGTTCTTC.

The chain couples TRBV19 to TRBJ1-2; D not certain. V lost 2 bases and J 2 bases, leaving 9 bases between the germline ends. CDR1 is LNHDA and CDR2 is SQIVND in the germline V gene (reference sequence). The CDR3 totals 14 residues. DNA for the CDR3: TGTGCCAGTAGTATAAGTGTGAGAAACTATGGCTACACCTTC. Translated, it gives CASSISVRNYGYTF.

The V gene is TRBV7-2, the J gene TRBJ2-1; possible D gene TRBD1, 5 bases. Trimming removed 1 base from V and 6 bases from J, with 10 bases in between. Germline values: CDR1 SGHTA, CDR2 FQGNSA. CDR3 size: 14 residues. CDR3 nucleotide sequence: TGTGCCAGCAGCTTAGTGCAGGGCCCCAATGAGCAGTTCTTC. Translation: CASSLVQGPNEQFF.

The chain links TRBV28 to TRBJ1-2; D is unresolved. Germline V lookup: CDR1 MDHEN, CDR2 SYDVKM. V lost 1 base and J lost 6, with 9 bases in between. The CDR3 has 13 residues. CDR3 in amino acids: CASSLLGTNGYTF. The CDR3 coding sequence is TGTGCCAGCAGTTTATTGGGCACAAATGGCTACACCTTC.

The chain is built from TRBV24-1 and TRBJ2-2; TRBD1 matches at 7 bases. With 8 bases clipped from V and 0 bases from J, the junction kept 2 bases outside the gene matches. This CDR3 comprises 14 residues. Germline lookup yields CDR1 KGHDR and CDR2 SFDVKD. The CDR3 is CATMDRTNTGELFF. In DNA, the CDR3 is TGTGCCACCATGGACAGGACGAACACCGGGGAGCTGTTTTTT.

The chain employs TRBV21-1 and TRBJ2-1; the D call of TRBD1 is as the table states it, not checked on the DNA. TRBV21-1 is noted as a pseudogene. The CDR3 is 13 amino acids. DNA of the CDR3: TGTGCCAGCAGCCACAGACAGTACAATGAGCAGTTCTTC. It specifies CASSHRQYNEQFF.

This chain's CDR3 is CASGLAGVAKNIQYF. The CDR3 DNA is TGTGCCAGCGGACTAGCAGGGGTAGCCAAAAACATTCAGTACTTC. The chain joins TRBV3-1 (or the pseudogene TRBV3-2) to TRBJ2-4; TRBD2 matches at 8 bases. The ends lost 8 bases at V and 0 bases at J; junction bases unmatched: 6. Germline assignment: CDR1 LGHDT and CDR2 YNNKEL (reference sequence). CDR3 length: 15 residues.

The chain uses TRBV5-8 and TRBJ2-3; 8 positions match TRBD2. Germline trimming cut 4 bases from V and 3 bases from J; bases unmatched to any gene: 13. Per the germline V gene, CDR1 is SGHTS and CDR2 is YDEGEE. The CDR3 extends over 17 amino acids. CDR3 sequence: CASSRTLLAGPTDTQYF. The CDR3 nucleotides are TGTGCCAGCAGCCGTACCTTGTTAGCGGGGCCGACAGATACGCAGTATTTT.

The CDR3 is CAISDPGGVEKLFF. DNA of the CDR3: TGTGCCATCAGTGACCCGGGAGGGGTCGAAAAACTGTTTTTT. The genes are TRBV10-3 and TRBJ1-4; the D gene is possibly TRBD1 (5 bases). The CDR3 is 14 residues long. The germline V and J ends were trimmed by 3 bases and 8 bases, with 13 bases remaining between them. CDR1 is ENHRY, CDR2 SYGVKD, per germline.

The CDR3 loop is CASSSFREGYTF. The CDR3 DNA sequence: TGTGCCAGCTCATCATTCAGGGAAGGCTACACCTTC. V gene TRBV18 combines with J gene TRBJ1-2, with D perhaps matching TRBD1 (5 bases). The V and J ends lost 5 bases and 8 bases respectively, with 12 bases between them. Germline V gene sequence: CDR1 KGHSH, CDR2 LQKENI. The CDR3 covers 12 residues.

This chain connects TRBV28 to TRBJ1-4; 7 bases match TRBD1. Germline V gene lookup returns CDR1 MDHEN and CDR2 SYDVKM. Trimming removed 5 bases from V and 7 bases from J; junction bases left unmatched: 10. The CDR3 loop spans 15 amino acids. CDR3 DNA sequence: TGTGCCAGCAGTCCACAGAGGGGGCTGGTTGAAAAACTGTTTTTT. This gives the protein CASSPQRGLVEKLFF.

The rearrangement joins TRBV2 to TRBJ2-2; D is uncertain. The CDR3 sequence is 11 residues long. Trimming shortened V by 4 bases and J by 7 bases, and 4 bases separated the two germline ends. Germline loops: CDR1 SNHLY, CDR2 FYNNEI. CDR3 region: CASSAGGELFF. CDR3 in DNA: TGTGCCAGCAGTGCGGGCGGGGAGCTGTTTTTT.

This chain links TRBV27 with TRBJ2-1; the match to TRBD1 covers 10 bases. The germline V gene has CDR1 MNHEY and CDR2 SMNVEV (reference sequence). The CDR3 extends over 16 amino acids. Germline trimming cut 1 base from V and 7 bases from J; bases unmatched to any gene: 7. This CDR3 is CASSLWPGQGLNEQFF. CDR3 DNA: TGTGCCAGCAGTTTATGGCCGGGACAGGGGCTAAATGAGCAGTTCTTC.

This clone has only a few counts. The chain links TRBV29-1 to TRBJ1-2; 8 nucleotides agree with TRBD1. Germline loops: CDR1 SQVTM, CDR2 ANQGSEA. The ends lost 8 bases at V and 8 bases at J; junction bases unmatched: 13. This CDR3 region has 13 residues. The DNA for the CDR3 is TGCAGCACCCGGACAGGGCTGGCTAGGGGCTACACCTTC. Amino acids: CSTRTGLARGYTF.

The J gene is TRBJ2-1, the V gene TRBV7-6, with 7 bases fitting TRBD2. The CDR3 length is 15 residues. V was pared by 3 bases and J by 5 bases, with 7 bases of the junction left unmatched. Germline V gene sequence: CDR1 SGHVS, CDR2 FNYEAQ. CDR3 protein: CASSLNGRRDNEQFF. The CDR3 bases are TGTGCCAGCAGCTTGAACGGGAGGAGGGACAATGAGCAGTTCTTC.

The V call is TRBV15, the J call TRBJ2-3; tentative D call: TRBD1 (6 bases). This CDR3 spans 13 amino acids. The germline V gene encodes CDR1 LNHNV and CDR2 YYDKDF (reference sequence). Trimming cost V 3 bases and J 6 bases, with 10 bases left between them. In nucleotides, the CDR3 is TGTGCCACCAGCAGGTGGGGGCAGGATACGCAGTATTTT. The encoded protein is CATSRWGQDTQYF.

This chain links TRBV9 with TRBJ2-3; 10 bases match TRBD2. V lost 3 bases to trimming and J lost 5 bases; unmatched junction nucleotides: 9. The germline gives CDR1 SGDLS, CDR2 YYNGEE. The CDR3 is 16 amino acids. CDR3 sequence reads: CASSAVSGRAEDTQYF. CDR3 DNA: TGTGCCAGCAGCGCTGTCAGCGGGAGGGCCGAAGATACGCAGTATTTT.

The chain recombines TRBV5-1 with TRBJ2-3; 8 bases are a match to TRBD2. This CDR3 has 15 amino acids. After removal of 2 bases from V and 3 bases from J, the junction contained 5 bases not matched to a gene. CDR1 and CDR2 from the germline V gene are SGHRS and YFSETQ. CDR3 DNA: TGCGCCAGCAGCTTCAGCGGGAGAGGGACAGATACGCAGTATTTT. Its translation: CASSFSGRGTDTQYF. Supplemented by reference TRBV5-1 and TRBJ2-3, the full variable domain reads KAGVTQTPRYLIKTRGQQVTLSCSPISGHRSVSWYQQTPGQGLQFLFEYFSETQRNKGNFPGRFSGRQFSNSRSEMNVSTLELGDSALYLCASSFSGRGTDTQYFGPGTRLTVL.

The gene calls are TRBV6-5 and TRBJ2-7; tentatively, D is TRBD1 (6 bases). From germline, CDR1 is MNHEY and CDR2 SVGAGI. This CDR3 has 12 amino acids. Trimming cost V 6 bases and J 4 bases, with 10 bases left between them. For the CDR3, the DNA is TGTGCCAGCAGCCTACAGGGTTACGAGCAGTACGTC. It is translated as CASSLQGYEQYV.

The chain carries TRBV9 and TRBJ2-3; no firm D call. Germline-derived CDR1 and CDR2 are SGDLS and YYNGEE. The V and J ends lost 6 bases and 1 base respectively, with 15 bases between them. The CDR3 is 15 residues long. This chain's CDR3 is CASKGGEVGTDTQYF. The CDR3 coding sequence is TGTGCCAGCAAAGGTGGAGAAGTGGGCACAGATACGCAGTATTTT.